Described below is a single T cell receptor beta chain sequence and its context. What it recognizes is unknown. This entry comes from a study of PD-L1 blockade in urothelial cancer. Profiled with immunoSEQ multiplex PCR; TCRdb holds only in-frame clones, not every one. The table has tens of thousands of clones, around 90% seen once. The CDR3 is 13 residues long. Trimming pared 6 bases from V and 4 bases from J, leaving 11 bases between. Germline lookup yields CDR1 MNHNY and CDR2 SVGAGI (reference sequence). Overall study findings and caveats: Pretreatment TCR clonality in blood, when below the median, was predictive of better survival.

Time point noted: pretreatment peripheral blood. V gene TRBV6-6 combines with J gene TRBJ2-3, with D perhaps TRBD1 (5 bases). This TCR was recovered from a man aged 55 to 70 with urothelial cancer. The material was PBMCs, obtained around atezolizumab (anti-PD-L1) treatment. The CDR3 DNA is TGTGCCAGCAGCATCAGACAGTCAGATACGCAGTATTTT. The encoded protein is CASSIRQSDTQYF.